This T cell receptor beta chain was obtained from a study of blood T cell repertoires in COVID-19. Study-wide background: COVID-19 samples, acute and convalescent, were from the United States, Italy and Spain. T cells, B-cell-depleted T cells, or PBMCs provided the cDNA or gDNA that served as material.

Methods used by the authors: Reference gene primer amplification yielded estimated nucleated cell counts. Assay used: immunoSEQ multiplex PCR; TCRdb lists only in-frame clones, some missing. That table furnishes V, J and clone size, whereas the DNA furnished D and trimming. The sample holds 150,000 to 200,000 clones, about 85% seen once. CDR1 and CDR2 from the germline V gene are LNHDA and SQIVND (reference sequence). The CDR3 extends over 15 amino acids. V was cut by 5 bases and J by 1 base, with 12 bases left in between. The chain carries TRBV19 and TRBJ2-1; a weak D match, TRBD1 (6 bases). This clonotype was sampled from a woman older than 75 with acute or convalescent COVID-19. Sequenced material: peripheral blood. The CDR3 DNA is TGTGCCAGTAGTCAAGAACAGGGTTCCTACAATGAGCAGTTCTTC. This gives the protein CASSQEQGSYNEQFF.